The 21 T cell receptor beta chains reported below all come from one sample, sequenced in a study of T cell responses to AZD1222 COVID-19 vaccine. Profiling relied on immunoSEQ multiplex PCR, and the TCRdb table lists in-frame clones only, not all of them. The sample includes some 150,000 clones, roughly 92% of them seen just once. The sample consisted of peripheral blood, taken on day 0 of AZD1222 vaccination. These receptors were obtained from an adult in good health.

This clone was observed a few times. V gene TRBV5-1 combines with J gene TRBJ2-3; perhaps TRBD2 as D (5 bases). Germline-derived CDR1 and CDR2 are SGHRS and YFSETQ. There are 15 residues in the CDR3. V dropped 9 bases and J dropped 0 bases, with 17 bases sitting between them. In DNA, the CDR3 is TGCGCCACCACACTGGACTCATCTAGCACAGATACGCAGTATTTT. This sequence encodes CATTLDSSSTDTQYF.

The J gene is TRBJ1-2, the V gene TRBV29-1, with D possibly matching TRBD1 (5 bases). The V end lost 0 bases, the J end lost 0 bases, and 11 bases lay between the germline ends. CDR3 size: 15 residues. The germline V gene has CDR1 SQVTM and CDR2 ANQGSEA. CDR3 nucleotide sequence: TGCAGCGTTGAAGATCTGGGGGAGTCTAACTATGGCTACACCTTC. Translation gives CSVEDLGESNYGYTF.

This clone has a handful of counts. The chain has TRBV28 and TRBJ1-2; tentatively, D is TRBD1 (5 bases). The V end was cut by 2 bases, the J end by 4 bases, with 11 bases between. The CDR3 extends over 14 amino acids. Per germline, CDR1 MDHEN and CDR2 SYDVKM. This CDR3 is CASSLIAGSYGYTF. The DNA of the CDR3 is TGTGCCAGCAGTTTAATAGCAGGGAGCTATGGCTACACCTTC.

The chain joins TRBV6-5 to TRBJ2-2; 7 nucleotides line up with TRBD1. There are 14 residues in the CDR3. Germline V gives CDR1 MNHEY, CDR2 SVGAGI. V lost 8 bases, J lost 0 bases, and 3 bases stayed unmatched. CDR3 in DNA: TGTGCCAGCGTTGGGACAGCGAACACCGGGGAGCTGTTTTTT. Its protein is CASVGTANTGELFF.

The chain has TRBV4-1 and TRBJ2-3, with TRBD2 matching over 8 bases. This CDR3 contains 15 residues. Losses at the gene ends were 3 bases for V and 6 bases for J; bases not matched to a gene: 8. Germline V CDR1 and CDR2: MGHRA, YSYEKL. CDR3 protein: CASSQRGASEDTQYF. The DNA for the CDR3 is TGCGCCAGCAGCCAGCGGGGGGCTAGCGAGGATACGCAGTATTTT.

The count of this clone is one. CDR3 DNA: TGTGCCAGCAGTTATACAGGGGATTTCCTTAACTATGGCTACACCTTC. This codes for CASSYTGDFLNYGYTF. The chain is built from TRBV28 and TRBJ1-2; TRBD1 agrees at 7 bases. Germline CDR1 and CDR2: MDHEN and SYDVKM. The CDR3 has 16 amino acids. With V trimmed by 4 bases and J by 1 base, 9 bases remained unmatched.

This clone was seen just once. CDR3 loop: CASQFQGGNGYTF. CDR3 sequence (DNA): TGTGCCAGTCAGTTTCAGGGGGGAAATGGCTACACCTTC. The chain couples TRBV6-5 to TRBJ1-2; 7 bases line up with TRBD1. V gave up 9 bases and J gave up 6 bases; unmatched junction bases: 10. This CDR3 contains 13 residues. Per germline, CDR1 MNHEY and CDR2 SVGAGI.

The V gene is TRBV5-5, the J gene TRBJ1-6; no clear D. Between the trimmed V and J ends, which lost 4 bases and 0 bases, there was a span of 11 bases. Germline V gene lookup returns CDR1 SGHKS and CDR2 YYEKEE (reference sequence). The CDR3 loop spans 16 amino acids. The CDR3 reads CASSPGFSSYNSPLHF. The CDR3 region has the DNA TGTGCCAGCAGCCCCGGGTTTAGCTCCTATAATTCACCCCTCCACTTT.

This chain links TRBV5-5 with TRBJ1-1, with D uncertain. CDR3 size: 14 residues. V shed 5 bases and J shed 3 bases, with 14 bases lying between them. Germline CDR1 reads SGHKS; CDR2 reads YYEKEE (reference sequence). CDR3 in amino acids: CASRRERLDTEAFF. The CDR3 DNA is TGTGCCAGCAGACGCGAGAGGTTGGACACTGAAGCTTTCTTT.

The CDR3 loop is CASSQVGLNTEAFF. The DNA for the CDR3 is TGCGCCAGCAGCCAAGTCGGTTTGAACACTGAAGCTTTCTTT. This rearrangement joins TRBV4-1 to TRBJ1-1; D gene uncertain. V gave up 1 base and J gave up 0 bases, with 6 bases separating them. Germline CDR1 MGHRA, CDR2 YSYEKL. The CDR3 has 14 residues.

The CDR3 loop is CASSPPLGRGSQETQYF. CDR3 sequence (DNA): TGTGCCAGCAGCCCCCCCTTGGGCAGGGGAAGCCAAGAGACCCAGTACTTC. The chain recombines TRBV28 with TRBJ2-5; possible D gene TRBD1, 6 bases. Germline CDR1 reads MDHEN; CDR2 reads SYDVKM. Trimming stripped 6 bases from V and 1 base from J, with 21 bases between. This CDR3 is 17 amino acids long.

The CDR3 DNA reads TGTGCCAGTACTAAAACAGGGTTAGGAGGAAACACCATATATTTT. It encodes CASTKTGLGGNTIYF. The V call is TRBV19, the J call TRBJ1-3; D possibly corresponds to TRBD1 (6 bases). Trimming stripped 7 bases from V and 4 bases from J, with 17 bases between. Germline V lookup: CDR1 LNHDA, CDR2 SQIVND (reference sequence). The CDR3 covers 15 residues.

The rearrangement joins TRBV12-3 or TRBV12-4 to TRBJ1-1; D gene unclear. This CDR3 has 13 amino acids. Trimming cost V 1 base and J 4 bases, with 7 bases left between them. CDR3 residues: CASSLVAGTEAFF. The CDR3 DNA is TGTGCCAGCAGTTTAGTGGCGGGCACTGAAGCTTTCTTT.

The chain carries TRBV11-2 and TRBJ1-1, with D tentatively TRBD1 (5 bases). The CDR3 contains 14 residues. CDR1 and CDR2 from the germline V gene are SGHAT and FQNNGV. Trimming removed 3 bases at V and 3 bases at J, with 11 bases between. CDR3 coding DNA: TGTGCCAGCAGCTTTCAGGGAGCGGACACTGAAGCTTTCTTT. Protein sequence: CASSFQGADTEAFF.

Here the CDR3 reads CASSVGQGRLVTPLHF. CDR3 sequence (DNA): TGTGCCAGCAGCGTAGGACAGGGCCGTCTGGTGACACCCCTCCACTTT. The chain carries TRBV9 and TRBJ1-6; TRBD1 agrees at 7 bases. The CDR3 loop spans 16 amino acids. Trimming cost V 0 bases and J 11 bases; bases outside gene matches: 11. Germline V lookup: CDR1 SGDLS, CDR2 YYNGEE.

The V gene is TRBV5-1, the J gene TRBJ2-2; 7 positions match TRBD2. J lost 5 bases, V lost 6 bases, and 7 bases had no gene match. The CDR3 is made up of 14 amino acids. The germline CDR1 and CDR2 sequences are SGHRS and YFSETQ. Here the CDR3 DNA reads TGCGCCAGCATGGCGGGAGCGGGGACCGGGGAGCTGTTTTTT. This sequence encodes CASMAGAGTGELFF.

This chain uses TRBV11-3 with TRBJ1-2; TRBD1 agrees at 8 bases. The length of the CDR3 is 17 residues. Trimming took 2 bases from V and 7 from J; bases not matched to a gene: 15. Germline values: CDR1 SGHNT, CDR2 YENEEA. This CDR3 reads CASSLFSLGQGASGYTF. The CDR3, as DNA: TGTGCCAGCAGCTTATTTAGTTTAGGCCAGGGGGCCAGTGGCTACACCTTC.

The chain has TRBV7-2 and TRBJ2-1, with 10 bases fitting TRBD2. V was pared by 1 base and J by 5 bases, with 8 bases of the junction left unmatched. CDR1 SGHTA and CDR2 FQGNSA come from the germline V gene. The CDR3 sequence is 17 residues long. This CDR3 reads CASSLDVAGGPDNEQFF. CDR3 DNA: TGTGCCAGCAGCTTAGATGTAGCGGGGGGCCCAGACAATGAGCAGTTCTTC.

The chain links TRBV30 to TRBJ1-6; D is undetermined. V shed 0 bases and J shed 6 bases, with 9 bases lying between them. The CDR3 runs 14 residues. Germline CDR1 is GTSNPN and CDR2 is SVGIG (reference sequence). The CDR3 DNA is TGTGCCTGGAGTGTCGGGCAGGCTAATTCACCCCTCCACTTT. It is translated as CAWSVGQANSPLHF.

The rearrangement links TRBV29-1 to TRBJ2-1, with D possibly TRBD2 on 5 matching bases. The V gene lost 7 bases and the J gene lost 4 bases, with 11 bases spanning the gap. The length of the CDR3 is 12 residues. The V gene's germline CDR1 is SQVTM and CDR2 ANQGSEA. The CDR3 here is CSAAGLYNEQFF. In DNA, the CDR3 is TGCAGCGCTGCGGGCCTATACAATGAGCAGTTCTTC.

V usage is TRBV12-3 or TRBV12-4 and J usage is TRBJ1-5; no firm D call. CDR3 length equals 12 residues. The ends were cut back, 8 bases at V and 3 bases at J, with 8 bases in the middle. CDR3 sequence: CASEGNNQPQHF. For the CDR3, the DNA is TGTGCCAGCGAGGGTAACAATCAGCCCCAGCATTTT.